The T cell receptor beta chain under discussion was sequenced for a study of control samples from healthy donors and cancer patients. This CDR3 contains 19 residues. CDR1 and CDR2 from the germline V gene are MNHEY and SMNVEV (reference sequence). V lost 7 bases, J lost 1 base, and 18 bases stayed unmatched. The table came from immunoSEQ multiplex PCR; TCRdb's copy has only in-frame clones and leaves some out. The table includes over 100,000 clones, over 75% detected once. The chain has TRBV27 and TRBJ2-1, with 8 bases matching TRBD1. This TCR derives from a middle-aged man in good health. The sequencing input was blood. CDR3 sequence: CASKPGTGWYSASYNEQFF. The DNA for the CDR3 is TGTGCCAGCAAGCCTGGGACAGGATGGTATAGTGCGTCCTACAATGAGCAGTTCTTC.